These 17 T cell receptor beta chains originate from one sample sequenced in a study of blood T cell repertoires in COVID-19. Sequencing used immunoSEQ multiplex PCR; TCRdb keeps in-frame clones, though not all of them. The sample has hundreds of thousands of clones, about 92% seen once. Sequenced sample: PBMCs or T cells enriched from blood (not recorded which). These receptors were obtained from a man aged 60 to 75 who had recovered from COVID-19.

The rearrangement uses TRBV27 and TRBJ2-5, with 13 positions matching TRBD2. Germline V lookup: CDR1 MNHEY, CDR2 SMNVEV (reference sequence). V was clipped by 6 bases and J by 3 bases; unmatched bases: 4. The CDR3 has 15 amino acids. The CDR3 reads CASSMGTSGKETQYF. Here the CDR3 DNA reads TGTGCCAGCAGCATGGGGACTAGCGGGAAAGAGACCCAGTACTTC.

The chain combines TRBV2 with TRBJ2-5; D is uncertain. CDR1 SNHLY and CDR2 FYNNEI come from the germline V gene. V was trimmed by 8 bases and J by 1 base, leaving 5 bases between them. The CDR3 contains 11 residues. The CDR3 here is CASQIQETQYF. For the CDR3, the DNA is TGTGCCAGCCAGATCCAAGAGACCCAGTACTTC.

In its sample, this clone was seen once. The rearrangement joins TRBV6-5 to TRBJ2-5; 9 bases agree with TRBD2. This CDR3 contains 16 residues. The germline CDR1 and CDR2 sequences are MNHEY and SVGAGI. Trimming removed 0 bases from V and 2 bases from J; junction bases left unmatched: 4. The CDR3 loop is CASSYSGSGGQETQYF. The DNA of the CDR3 is TGTGCCAGCAGTTACTCGGGTAGCGGGGGACAAGAGACCCAGTACTTC.

V is TRBV27 and J is TRBJ1-4; possibly TRBD1 for D (5 bases). This CDR3 comprises 20 residues. The germline V gene has CDR1 MNHEY and CDR2 SMNVEV (reference sequence). With 1 base removed from V and 0 bases from J, the gap between germline ends came to 21 bases. CDR3 nucleotides: TGTGCCAGCAGTTTATGGGGGGGGAACACATTACTTGCAACTAATGAAAAACTGTTTTTT. This gives the protein CASSLWGGNTLLATNEKLFF.

On this clone itself: The same CDR3 also results from other DNA sequences found in this sample. The rearrangement joins TRBV18 to TRBJ1-2, with 9 bases aligning to TRBD1. This CDR3 has 14 residues. V was pared by 6 bases and J by 4 bases, with 6 bases of the junction left unmatched. Germline lookup yields CDR1 KGHSH and CDR2 LQKENI. Written as DNA, the CDR3 is TGTGCCAGCTCCCCGGGACAGGGAGTCTATGGCTACACCTTC. This codes for CASSPGQGVYGYTF. Full variable domain (outside the CDR3, taken from reference TRBV18 and TRBJ1-2): NAGVMQNPRHLVRRRGQEARLRCSPMKGHSHVYWYRQLPEEGLKFMVYLQKENIIDESGMPKERFSAEFPKEGPSILRIQQVVRGDSAAYFCASSPGQGVYGYTFGSGTRLTVV.

The V and J genes are TRBV19 and TRBJ1-2; 7 positions agree with TRBD1. J was trimmed by 4 bases and V by 5 bases; bases with no gene match: 7. The CDR3 has 14 amino acids. The germline gives CDR1 LNHDA, CDR2 SQIVND (reference sequence). CDR3 DNA: TGTGCCAGTAGTCGGGGACAGACATCCTATGGCTACACCTTC. Its translation: CASSRGQTSYGYTF.

This clone has only one observation. The chain couples TRBV9 to TRBJ1-2, with no clear D. The germline CDR1 and CDR2 sequences are SGDLS and YYNGEE. This CDR3 region has 12 residues. Trimming left V 5 bases short and J 2 bases short, with 7 bases between. For the CDR3, the DNA is TGTGCCAGCAGTTCCGTGAACTATGGCTACACCTTC. Its translation: CASSSVNYGYTF. Full variable domain (outside the CDR3, taken from reference TRBV9 and TRBJ1-2): DSGVTQTPKHLITATGQRVTLRCSPRSGDLSVYWYQQSLDQGLQFLIQYYNGEERAKGNILERFSAQQFPDLHSELNLSSLELGDSALYFCASSSVNYGYTFGSGTRLTVV.

This chain connects TRBV5-1 to TRBJ1-1; maybe TRBD1 (6 bases). CDR1 and CDR2 (germline): SGHRS, YFSETQ. The CDR3 runs 14 residues. Trimming shortened V by 7 bases and J by 4 bases, and 17 bases separated the two germline ends. The CDR3 DNA is TGCGCCAGCTCGGGGGGGGGCTCAACCACTGAAGCTTTCTTT. This translates into CASSGGGSTTEAFF.

The rearrangement uses TRBV28 and TRBJ2-3; D possibly corresponds to TRBD2 (7 bases). The CDR3 is made up of 15 amino acids. The germline CDR1 and CDR2 sequences are MDHEN and SYDVKM. The V end was cut by 5 bases, the J end by 8 bases, with 20 bases between. This CDR3 reads CASSPLRGAFGTQYF. For the CDR3, the DNA is TGTGCCAGCAGTCCTCTTCGGGGGGCCTTTGGTACGCAGTATTTT.

As for this clone: Other DNA sequences in the sample encode the same CDR3. The rearrangement uses TRBV30 and TRBJ1-1; D gene uncertain. The V gene's germline CDR1 is GTSNPN and CDR2 SVGIG (reference sequence). V was trimmed by 4 bases and J by 1 base, leaving 10 bases between them. CDR3 length: 13 amino acids. CDR3 in DNA: TGTGCCTGGACCACGGGAGGGAACACTGAAGCTTTCTTT. This translates into CAWTTGGNTEAFF.

This sequence joins TRBV5-5 and TRBJ2-5, with 7 bases that match TRBD1. The CDR3 covers 13 residues. Trimming took 4 bases from V and 4 from J; bases not matched to a gene: 4. Germline-derived CDR1 and CDR2 are SGHKS and YYEKEE (reference sequence). The DNA for the CDR3 is TGTGCCAGCAGCCCGGGGACAGCAGAGACCCAGTACTTC. The encoded protein is CASSPGTAETQYF.

V usage is TRBV5-1 and J usage is TRBJ2-3; D is ambiguous. V was clipped by 4 bases and J by 4 bases, with 7 bases between them. The CDR3 contains 12 residues. Germline lookup yields CDR1 SGHRS and CDR2 YFSETQ. CDR3 sequence: CASSPRADTQYF. The DNA of the CDR3 is TGCGCCAGCAGCCCCCGGGCAGATACGCAGTATTTT. The whole variable domain, remainder taken from reference TRBV5-1 and TRBJ2-3, is KAGVTQTPRYLIKTRGQQVTLSCSPISGHRSVSWYQQTPGQGLQFLFEYFSETQRNKGNFPGRFSGRQFSNSRSEMNVSTLELGDSALYLCASSPRADTQYFGPGTRLTVL.

This clone appeared once. The chain employs TRBV5-1 and TRBJ2-5; 13 bases map to TRBD2. Germline lookup yields CDR1 SGHRS and CDR2 YFSETQ. The CDR3 loop spans 15 amino acids. J was trimmed by 0 bases and V by 9 bases; bases with no gene match: 5. The CDR3 bases are TGCGCCACTCAGACTAGCGGGGGGTACCAAGAGACCCAGTACTTC. This translates into CATQTSGGYQETQYF.

This clone occurred once. An end of the junction differs from the germline gene, which may be a read error. The rearrangement joins TRBV11-2 to TRBJ1-5, with TRBD1 identical over 7 bases. The CDR3 sequence is 19 residues long. Germline lookup yields CDR1 SGHAT and CDR2 FQNNGV. This chain's CDR3 is CASTLTQGDSKYSNQPQHF. CDR3 nucleotides: TGTGCCAGCACCTTAACCCAGGGGGACAGCAAGTATAGCAATCAGCCCCAGCATTTT.

The rearrangement uses TRBV2 and TRBJ2-7; TRBD1 agrees at 8 bases. CDR1 and CDR2 from the germline V gene are SNHLY and FYNNEI. The CDR3 runs to 13 residues. V was pared by 3 bases and J by 5 bases, with 3 bases of the junction left unmatched. CDR3 loop: CASSDRGPHEQYF. Written as DNA, the CDR3 is TGTGCCAGCAGTGACAGGGGGCCGCACGAGCAGTACTTC.

This clone was observed once. The V and J genes are TRBV6-2 or TRBV6-3 and TRBJ1-1; TRBD1 matches at 8 bases. Trimming took 5 bases from V and 7 from J; bases not matched to a gene: 6. The CDR3 is made up of 13 amino acids. From germline, CDR1 is MNHEY and CDR2 SVGEGT. The CDR3 bases are TGTGCCAGCAGTGACCGACAGGGGAGTGAAGCTTTCTTT. This codes for CASSDRQGSEAFF.

The V and J genes are TRBV19 and TRBJ1-3; possibly TRBD1 for D (5 bases). CDR1 is LNHDA, CDR2 SQIVND, per germline (reference sequence). The V end was cut by 7 bases, the J end by 1 base, with 11 bases between. The CDR3 loop spans 14 amino acids. Here the CDR3 DNA reads TGTGCCAGTATGGGGGGAGGGTCTGGAAACACCATATATTTT. It encodes CASMGGGSGNTIYF. The variable domain in full, completed from reference TRBV19 and TRBJ1-3, reads DGGITQSPKYLFRKEGQNVTLSCEQNLNHDAMYWYRQDPGQGLRLIYYSQIVNDFQKGDIAEGYSVSREKKESFPLTVTSAQKNPTAFYLCASMGGGSGNTIYFGEGSWLTVV.